Following are 32 T cell receptor beta chains from one sample sequenced in a study of shared clonotypes between healthy human individuals. The data were produced by immunoSEQ multiplex PCR, yet TCRdb's version contains in-frame clones alone and is incomplete. The data contain some 550,000 clones, around 97% of them seen just once; the ten biggest clones take up approximately 0.057%. The material sequenced was naive CD4+ T cells sorted from blood. As to subset: CD45RA+ positively selected. The receptor set was obtained from a woman in her twenties or thirties in good health.

The rearrangement uses TRBV10-2 and TRBJ2-7; D is ambiguous. Germline V gene sequence: CDR1 WSHSY, CDR2 SAAADI. There are 12 residues in the CDR3. Trimming removed 7 bases at V and 4 bases at J, with 11 bases between. In DNA, the CDR3 is TGCGCCAGCACCTTCGACTGGTACGAGCAGTACTTC. This sequence encodes CASTFDWYEQYF.

This clone was picked up one time. J is TRBJ2-7 and V is TRBV11-2; TRBD2 might be the D (5 bases). The CDR3 contains 15 residues. Germline V gene data show CDR1 as SGHAT and CDR2 as FQNNGV. Trimming shortened V by 0 bases and J by 3 bases, and 12 bases separated the two germline ends. The CDR3 DNA reads as TGTGCCAGCAGCTTAGACGGGTCGGGGTACTACGAGCAGTACTTC. Translating gives CASSLDGSGYYEQYF.

The chain carries TRBV5-6 and TRBJ2-7; TRBD1 matches 8 bases. CDR1 and CDR2 (germline): SGHDT, YYEEEE. This CDR3 is 15 amino acids long. Losses at the gene ends were 2 bases for V and 5 bases for J; bases not matched to a gene: 9. CDR3 sequence (DNA): TGTGCCAGCAGCTTTAAGGGACAGGCTGACAACGAGCAGTACTTC. Translated: CASSFKGQADNEQYF. The whole variable domain, remainder taken from reference TRBV5-6 and TRBJ2-7, is DAGVTQSPTHLIKTRGQQVTLRCSPKSGHDTVSWYQQALGQGPQFIFQYYEEEERQRGNFPDRFSGHQFPNYSSELNVNALLLGDSALYLCASSFKGQADNEQYFGPGTRLTVT.

This clone was found once. The chain has TRBV14 and TRBJ2-4; D tentatively fits TRBD1 or TRBD2 (7 bases each). The germline CDR1 and CDR2 sequences are SGHDN and FVKESK. The CDR3 extends over 15 amino acids. Trimming pared 4 bases from V and 7 bases from J, leaving 17 bases between. The CDR3: CASSLHRGGVNIQYF. The CDR3, as DNA: TGTGCCAGCAGCCTCCACAGGGGAGGGGTGAACATTCAGTACTTC.

This sequence joins TRBV10-3 and TRBJ2-2; D gene uncertain. The germline V gene encodes CDR1 ENHRY and CDR2 SYGVKD. The V and J ends lost 8 bases and 1 base respectively, with 8 bases between them. The CDR3 length is 13 residues. Here the CDR3 reads CAILALNTGELFF. The CDR3 region has the DNA TGTGCCATCTTGGCGTTGAACACCGGGGAGCTGTTTTTT.

The genes are TRBV5-1 and TRBJ2-3; a weak D match, TRBD2 (5 bases). CDR3 length: 14 amino acids. Germline assignment: CDR1 SGHRS and CDR2 YFSETQ. V lost 5 bases and J lost 7, with 17 bases in between. The CDR3 loop is CASSVLGDRNTQYF. In DNA form, the CDR3 reads TGCGCCAGCAGTGTTTTGGGAGATCGAAATACGCAGTATTTT.

The chain has TRBV10-1 and TRBJ2-1; TRBD1 matches at 10 bases. Losses at the gene ends were 5 bases for V and 7 bases for J; bases not matched to a gene: 2. This CDR3 has 13 residues. Germline V gene lookup returns CDR1 WNHNN and CDR2 SYGVQD (reference sequence). For the CDR3, the DNA is TGCGCCAGCAGTCGGGACAGGGGTAATGAGCAGTTCTTC. Translation gives CASSRDRGNEQFF.

The chain is built from TRBV27 and TRBJ2-3; a weak D match, TRBD2 (6 bases). This CDR3 contains 14 residues. The V gene's germline CDR1 is MNHEY and CDR2 SMNVEV (reference sequence). Trimming stripped 4 bases from V and 5 bases from J, with 13 bases between. CDR3 region: CASSYPGVGDTQYF. In DNA, the CDR3 is TGTGCCAGCAGTTACCCGGGAGTGGGAGATACGCAGTATTTT.

In nucleotides, the CDR3 is TGTGCCAGCAGTCGACAGGTGGACTATGGCTACACCTTC. As protein: CASSRQVDYGYTF. The J gene is TRBJ1-2, the V gene TRBV2; possible D gene TRBD1, 6 bases. Germline V lookup: CDR1 SNHLY, CDR2 FYNNEI. V dropped 5 bases and J dropped 3 bases, with 10 bases sitting between them. The CDR3 runs 13 residues. Together with reference TRBV2 and TRBJ1-2, the CDR3 gives the full variable domain: EPEVTQTPSHQVTQMGQEVILRCVPISNHLYFYWYRQILGQKVEFLVSFYNNEISEKSEIFDDQFSVERPDGSNFTLKIRSTKLEDSAMYFCASSRQVDYGYTFGSGTRLTVV.

In this sample, this clone turned up once. This chain uses TRBV6-5 with TRBJ1-2; 7 bases map to TRBD1. V lost 8 bases to trimming and J lost 4 bases; unmatched junction nucleotides: 7. Germline CDR1 is MNHEY and CDR2 is SVGAGI. The CDR3 has 13 residues. CDR3 sequence (DNA): TGTGCCAGCTCAGGGGGTCAGGGCTATGGCTACACCTTC. Protein product: CASSGGQGYGYTF.

The gene calls are TRBV7-9 and TRBJ2-6; D ambiguous. The germline V gene has CDR1 SEHNR and CDR2 FQNEAQ (reference sequence). The V end was cut by 4 bases, the J end by 5 bases, with 24 bases between. The CDR3 spans 19 residues. The CDR3 DNA is TGTGCCAGCAGCTCCACCAACAGAGGACGACAAAGTCGGGCCAACGTCCTGACTTTC. Its translation: CASSSTNRGRQSRANVLTF.

A note on this clone: The same CDR3 arises from other DNA sequences in this sample as well. The rearrangement uses TRBV28 and TRBJ2-7; perhaps TRBD1 as D (5 bases). The V end lost 6 bases, the J end lost 1 base, and 13 bases lay between the germline ends. The CDR3 length is 14 residues. Germline-derived CDR1 and CDR2 are MDHEN and SYDVKM. The CDR3 loop reads CASSPAGPSYEQYF. CDR3 sequence (DNA): TGTGCCAGCAGCCCCGCAGGGCCTTCCTACGAGCAGTACTTC.

This chain connects TRBV9 to TRBJ2-3; D remains unclear. The CDR3 extends over 14 amino acids. The V and J ends lost 0 bases and 2 bases respectively, with 7 bases between them. CDR1 is SGDLS and CDR2 is YYNGEE in the germline V gene. The CDR3 DNA follows: TGTGCCAGCAGCGTAGTAAGCGACACAGATACGCAGTATTTT. Amino acids: CASSVVSDTDTQYF.

The gene calls are TRBV4-1 and TRBJ2-2; D is uncertain. V dropped 1 base and J dropped 0 bases, with 9 bases sitting between them. Germline V gene data show CDR1 as MGHRA and CDR2 as YSYEKL. The CDR3 is 16 amino acids. The CDR3 sequence: CASSQAGIANTGELFF. CDR3 coding DNA: TGCGCCAGCAGCCAAGCCGGCATAGCGAACACCGGGGAGCTGTTTTTT.

The V gene is TRBV5-1, the J gene TRBJ2-5; no reliable D call. With 1 base removed from V and 1 base from J, the gap between germline ends came to 5 bases. This CDR3 is built from 13 residues. CDR1 SGHRS and CDR2 YFSETQ come from the germline V gene. The CDR3 spells CASSLNGQETQYF. In DNA, the CDR3 is TGCGCCAGCAGCTTGAACGGCCAAGAGACCCAGTACTTC.

V and J are TRBV10-2 and TRBJ2-7, with D possibly being TRBD2 (5 bases). Germline CDR1 reads WSHSY; CDR2 reads SAAADI. Trimming took off 4 bases at V and 5 bases at J, with 12 bases between the two ends. This CDR3 is built from 13 residues. In DNA form, the CDR3 reads TGCGCCAGCAGTGGGATAACTAGGGACGAGCAGTACTTC. It codes for CASSGITRDEQYF.

This chain joins TRBV27 and TRBJ1-1; 7 bases map to TRBD1. There are 16 residues in the CDR3. The germline CDR1 and CDR2 sequences are MNHEY and SMNVEV (reference sequence). V gave up 9 bases and J gave up 3 bases; unmatched junction bases: 16. CDR3 sequence reads: CASSRLGQIIDTEAFF. CDR3 DNA: TGTGCCAGTTCCCGCCTGGGACAGATAATCGACACTGAAGCTTTCTTT.

This chain links TRBV10-3 with TRBJ1-2, with D uncertain. Germline-derived CDR1 and CDR2 are ENHRY and SYGVKD. The CDR3 runs to 14 residues. Trimming removed 3 bases at V and 8 bases at J, with 16 bases between. The chain's CDR3 is CAISDPGGPSGYTF. The CDR3 DNA reads TGTGCCATCAGTGACCCCGGCGGGCCTTCCGGCTACACCTTC.

This chain uses TRBV28 with TRBJ2-1; TRBD1 is a possible D gene (6 bases). The CDR3 consists of 15 residues. Trimming took off 3 bases at V and 7 bases at J, with 16 bases between the two ends. Looked up from germline, CDR1 is MDHEN and CDR2 is SYDVKM. The CDR3 sequence: CASSFVRKGENEQFF. The CDR3 DNA sequence: TGTGCCAGCAGTTTCGTGCGGAAGGGGGAGAATGAGCAGTTCTTC.

The chain has TRBV19 and TRBJ1-2; D is possibly TRBD1 (5 bases). Germline CDR1 is LNHDA and CDR2 is SQIVND (reference sequence). CDR3 length: 14 amino acids. Deletions cut 4 bases from V and 4 bases from J, with 13 bases between. The CDR3 region is CASSTLDRVYGYTF. Here the CDR3 DNA reads TGTGCCAGTAGTACCCTTGACAGAGTCTATGGCTACACCTTC.

The chain links TRBV27 to TRBJ2-1, with D maybe TRBD2 (6 bases). Germline assignment: CDR1 MNHEY and CDR2 SMNVEV (reference sequence). V dropped 7 bases and J dropped 2 bases, with 9 bases sitting between them. The CDR3 is made up of 13 amino acids. The chain's CDR3 is CASKRVAYNEQFF. The CDR3 nucleotides are TGTGCCAGCAAGCGGGTGGCCTACAATGAGCAGTTCTTC.

This clone occurred once. The chain carries TRBV7-7 and TRBJ2-5; 8 bases line up with TRBD1. This CDR3 has 15 amino acids. Germline-derived CDR1 and CDR2 are SSHAT and FNYEAQ (reference sequence). V gave up 5 bases and J gave up 4 bases; unmatched junction bases: 9. CDR3 amino acids: CASSEWTGKTETQYF. Written as DNA, the CDR3 is TGTGCCAGCAGCGAATGGACAGGGAAGACAGAGACCCAGTACTTC.

This chain uses TRBV5-8 with TRBJ2-6; 12 nucleotides agree with TRBD2. The CDR3 runs 18 residues. Trimming removed 2 bases from V and 0 bases from J; junction bases left unmatched: 3. Germline CDR1 and CDR2: SGHTS and YDEGEE. The CDR3: CASSFTSGRTSGANVLTF. The CDR3 DNA follows: TGTGCCAGCAGCTTTACTAGCGGGAGGACCTCTGGGGCCAACGTCCTGACTTTC.

V and J are TRBV7-5 and TRBJ2-6; the D call TRBD1 from the table was never checked on the DNA. TRBV7-5 is annotated as a pseudogene. This CDR3 region has 15 residues. The CDR3 is CARKSRQSRANVLTF. Written as DNA, the CDR3 is TGTGCCAGAAAAAGTAGACAAAGTCGGGCCAACGTCCTGACTTTC.

The chain carries TRBV29-1 and TRBJ2-3, with D maybe TRBD1 (6 bases). CDR3 length: 15 residues. Germline CDR1 reads SQVTM; CDR2 reads ANQGSEA. V was clipped by 6 bases and J by 2 bases, with 18 bases between them. The CDR3 DNA reads as TGCAGCGTCGGACAGCTCGGACCCAACACAGATACGCAGTATTTT. As protein: CSVGQLGPNTDTQYF.

The V call is TRBV7-2, the J call TRBJ2-5, with 9 bases fitting TRBD2. Germline trimming cut 7 bases from V and 4 bases from J; bases unmatched to any gene: 10. This CDR3 region has 15 residues. CDR1 is SGHTA and CDR2 is FQGNSA in the germline V gene. Here the CDR3 DNA reads TGTGCCAGCAACAGGCTAGCGGGACGTCGAGAGACCCAGTACTTC. Amino acid sequence: CASNRLAGRRETQYF.

The genes are TRBV15 and TRBJ1-4; no firm D call. The CDR3 loop spans 14 amino acids. Trimming left V 5 bases short and J 8 bases short, with 15 bases between. Germline V lookup: CDR1 LNHNV, CDR2 YYDKDF (reference sequence). The CDR3 DNA follows: TGTGCCACCAGCGGCGGAACCCTCTTAGAAAAACTGTTTTTT. It codes for CATSGGTLLEKLFF.

The chain carries TRBV6-5 and TRBJ2-7, with no clear D. The CDR3 sequence is 14 residues long. Trimming stripped 0 bases from V and 3 bases from J, with 9 bases between. Germline CDR1 and CDR2: MNHEY and SVGAGI. CDR3 nucleotides: TGTGCCAGCAGTTACTCGATGGCTTTCTACGAGCAGTACTTC. This translates into CASSYSMAFYEQYF.

The rearrangement uses TRBV18 and TRBJ2-1, with 9 bases matching TRBD2. CDR3 length: 16 amino acids. CDR1 is KGHSH, CDR2 LQKENI, per germline. The ends lost 0 bases at V and 10 bases at J; junction bases unmatched: 10. The CDR3 DNA is TGTGCCAGCTCACCACCGCTAGCGGGGTACACAACCGAGCAGTTCTTC. Its protein product is CASSPPLAGYTTEQFF. The full variable domain, completed using reference TRBV18 and TRBJ2-1, is NAGVMQNPRHLVRRRGQEARLRCSPMKGHSHVYWYRQLPEEGLKFMVYLQKENIIDESGMPKERFSAEFPKEGPSILRIQQVVRGDSAAYFCASSPPLAGYTTEQFFGPGTRLTVL.

This clone has more than one count but fewer than ten. This chain's CDR3 is CASSLEGGSEQFF. DNA for the CDR3: TGTGCCAGCAGCTTAGAAGGGGGGTCTGAGCAGTTCTTC. The V and J genes are TRBV7-9 and TRBJ2-1; D possibly matches TRBD1 or TRBD2 (6 bases each). The CDR3 consists of 13 residues. Germline V gene data show CDR1 as SEHNR and CDR2 as FQNEAQ (reference sequence). Trimming removed 1 base at V and 9 bases at J, with 10 bases between. The full variable domain, in which reference TRBV7-9 and TRBJ2-1 provide the parts outside the CDR3, is DTGVSQNPRHKITKRGQNVTFRCDPISEHNRLYWYRQTLGQGPEFLTYFQNEAQLEKSRLLSDRFSAERPKGSFSTLEIQRTEQGDSAMYLCASSLEGGSEQFFGPGTRLTVL.

This rearrangement joins TRBV7-9 to TRBJ2-1; D is perhaps TRBD2 (5 bases). Per the germline V gene, CDR1 is SEHNR and CDR2 is FQNEAQ (reference sequence). The CDR3 is made up of 16 amino acids. V lost 5 bases to trimming and J lost 9 bases, with 23 bases between them. As DNA, the CDR3 is TGTGCCAGCAGCCCCCCCCGCGTCGAGCGAGAGGGTGAGCAGTTCTTC. It yields the protein CASSPPRVEREGEQFF.

This clone was seen a single time. The rearrangement joins TRBV7-8 to TRBJ2-2; TRBD1 matches 9 bases. This CDR3 spans 15 amino acids. V lost 5 bases to trimming and J lost 5 bases; unmatched junction nucleotides: 6. From germline, CDR1 is SGHVS and CDR2 FQNEAQ. CDR3 nucleotide sequence: TGTGCCAGCAGCCCGGACAGGGGAGCGACCGGGGAGCTGTTTTTT. Protein sequence: CASSPDRGATGELFF.